This T cell receptor beta chain emerged from a study of T cells in Graves' hyperthyroidism and ophthalmopathy (dated by TCRdb to between 2018 and 2020). Regarding the complete study: Peripheral blood was sampled at the time of initial diagnosis, prior to any treatment. To identify distinguishing TCR V-J signatures, a discovery cohort of 90 to 100 patients was used, comprising fewer than 45 with Graves' ophthalmopathy and 57 with stable Graves' hyperthyroidism. An independent validation cohort of under 20 hyperthyroidism patients and approximately 15 patients who later progressed to ophthalmopathy tested prospective prediction of ophthalmopathy. The 100 discovery patients were randomly split 7:3 into training and test sets. In roughly six Graves' hyperthyroidism patients, the study also compared T-cell repertoires from thyroid tissue with T-cell repertoires from blood. After blood sampling, hyperthyroidism patients were treated with methimazole at a starting dose of 30 mg daily, and ophthalmopathy patients were treated with high-dose intravenous methylprednisolone. TCR Vbeta CDR3 sequencing of 140 or so peripheral blood samples (around 45 ophthalmopathy, some 75 hyperthyroidism and some 17 progressor patients) is reported in the paper. General study outcomes and caveats: In validation, the model predicted progression to ophthalmopathy with 60% to 71% sensitivity and less than 80% specificity, a median of about six months before onset. No statistical method was used to fix the sample size in advance, and group allocation was not hidden from the investigators. A model built on a 13 V-J signature distinguished ophthalmopathy from stable hyperthyroidism, reaching 87.88% sensitivity and about 81% specificity in cross-validation and 80%/75% in testing. Most expanded thyroid clonotypes (frequency above 0.001) were also detected in blood, suggesting blood repertoires may reflect thyroid immune responses.

This clonotype was seen repeatedly, ten times or more. Its antigen is unknown. Per-base qualities were not stored, and no clone one base away is much larger. Graves' hyperthyroidism was defined as stable when no progression to ophthalmopathy occurred over 18 months of follow-up. Hyperthyroidism patients were newly diagnosed, had a disease duration of under 2 months, and were aged 18 to 65 years. Exclusion was applied to patients with uncontrolled infections, other autoimmune diseases, pregnancy or lactation. Diagnoses were established on the basis of clinical symptoms, serum thyroxine and TRAb, thyroid ultrasound, and orbital computed tomography. Ficoll-Paque density gradient centrifugation was used to isolate PBMCs from about 10 ml of fresh peripheral blood. Trizol reagent was used to extract total RNA, and RNA quality was then checked on an Agilent 2100 Bioanalyzer. Trimmed from V: 4 bases; trimmed from J: 4 bases; junction bases lacking a gene match: 3. From the cysteine up to the phenylalanine, the CDR3 has a length of 14 residues. Here the CDR3 DNA is all that survives: 42 bases in frame from base 1. For CDR1 and CDR2, the germline V gene lists SGHNT and YENEEA.

The TCR beta CDR3 regions were amplified from RNA transcripts. For the first round of RT-PCR on the TCR CDR3, the HTBI primer set was used together with the Qiagen OneStep RT-PCR kit. Libraries were constructed in a second round of multiplex PCR, after which size selection and purification were carried out. Sequencing of the libraries was done on an Illumina HiSeq2000 using paired-end 100 bp reads. The authors' pipeline ran thus. Raw data were processed with SOAPnuke, discarding reads with adapters, uncalled bases, mean Phred below 15, or no exact constant-primer or identifier match. COPE v1.2.5 was used to merge the high-quality paired reads, and each unique nucleotide sequence was defined as a clonotype. MiTCR v1.1 was used to align the clonotypes against IMGT TRBV, TRBD and TRBJ reference segments. Only V-J combinations with frequency above 0.0001, covering approximately 99% of repertoires, were analysed. The TCS score was defined as the ratio of F50 (clonal expansion) to E x V (chaos), calculated using BLOSUM62-based TCRdist between CDR3 peptides within each V-J. Welch's t-statistics and random forest reduced 500 to 550 V-J features to around 14, which were used in a naive Bayes classifier (R e1071). In TCRdb, the public reads were trimmed at Q25 with fastp and aligned with MiXCR, with productive beta chains retained. Each CDR3 protein gets just one entry, which takes the most common genes and DNA from the rows behind it. The V and J calls reflect TCRdb's pipeline rather than the authors' work. A total of about 360,000 distinct CDR3 sequences appear in this sample, under 15% of them only once. The leading ten clones occupy less than 10% of the sample.

What was sequenced was blood. The V and J segments used are TRBV11-3 and TRBJ2-2, with 7 middle bases fitting TRBD1. The TCR originated in a woman aged 18-29 years with Graves' hyperthyroidism. The CDR3 protein is CASSSGQPTGELFF. In nucleotides, the sequence is TGTGCCAGCAGCTCGGGACAGCCCACCGGGGAGCTGTTTTTT.